This T cell receptor beta chain was captured in a study of OX40 agonist ivuxolimab in advanced cancers. Study at large: Dose-escalation patients were diagnosed with hepatocellular carcinoma, melanoma, renal cell cancer or head and neck cancer. The mean age was approximately 60 years, ranging from 23 to 79, with around four fifths of participants male.

Patients were ineligible given autoimmune disease history or systemic immunosuppression. Some clones are missing from TCRdb's copy, which holds only in-frame ones; the method was immunoSEQ multiplex PCR. The sample has tens of thousands of clones; approximately 86% are singletons. Study-level results: Among the lowest levels of clonal expansion were found in partial responders at 0.1-3.0 mg/kg.

Germline loops: CDR1 LNHDA, CDR2 SQIVND (reference sequence). V lost 2 bases and J 4 bases, leaving 11 bases between the germline ends. The CDR3 consists of 15 residues. This clone showed up just a few times. Antigen specificity is unknown. This sequence originates from an adult with an advanced solid tumor such as melanoma, head and neck, liver or kidney cancer. Sequences were derived from CD4+ or CD8+ T cells sorted from blood, sampled in a trial of the OX40 agonist ivuxolimab. The chain links TRBV19 to TRBJ2-2, with D possibly being TRBD1 (5 bases). The CDR3 DNA is TGTGCCAGTAGTATATATTCTCAGGGCACCGGGGAGCTGTTTTTT. Translated, it gives CASSIYSQGTGELFF.